This T cell receptor beta chain was captured by sequencing in a study of early stage breast cancer tumors (dated by TCRdb to between 2016 and 2019). In the study overall: Of the roughly 15 invasive breast tumors, roughly 13 were found to be estrogen receptor-positive, progesterone receptor-positive and HER2-negative. On average, each sample got about 10-fold read coverage. A total of 2,651,842 templates, representing 1,097,674 unique clonotypes, were detected across all samples. Of the approximately 12 ER+/PR+/HER2- tumors, eight were classified as invasive ductal carcinomas and four as invasive lobular carcinomas. Overall study outcomes, separate from this receptor: Bulk genomic DNA sequencing of unsorted cells missed chain pairing and functional markers such as CD4, CD8 and FOXP3. Enriched TCRB sequences shared across patients were mostly commonly generated sequences, unlikely to play an important role in the tumor microenvironment. The small cohort size prevented analysis by tumor subtype. Roughly 2.5-fold higher T cell density and higher clonality were observed in tumors than in adjacent normal breast tissue. Repertoires from blood and normal breast were more alike than repertoires from blood and tumor, and in about 90% of the 16 patients, comparing each tissue with blood separated tumor from normal.

Taken from about 2-4 cm away from the tumor, the adjacent normal breast tissue was rinsed with PBS and kept in prechilled RNAlater. Because normal breast tissue has high lipid content and low cell density, getting sufficient DNA from normal breast tissue often required 100-300 mg of tissue. The study profiled bulk TCR beta-chain repertoires in matched peripheral blood, tumor and adjacent normal breast tissue taken from around 15 patients with early-stage breast cancer. Genomic DNA was extracted with the Qiagen AllPrep DNA/RNA Mini kit. Every sample was amplified as two independent genomic DNA replicates, using 0.5 ug for blood and about 1.6 ug for tumor or normal breast. Following the manufacturer's instructions, the ImmunoSeq Intro kit was used to carry out TCRB sequencing on genomic DNA. For absolute quantification, the roughly 30-cycle multiplex PCR included proprietary primers along with spike-in control sequences. Single-end 150-bp reads were used to sequence an 87-bp fragment spanning the CDR3 plus the flanking V and J genes. Seven samples, each with two replicates, were multiplexed per lane of an Illumina MiSeq using version 3.0 chemistry. The published analysis was carried out like this. Raw data were processed with the vendor's proprietary pipeline, and both replicates were merged into a single result per sample. To define clonotypes, the study grouped productive rearrangements that shared the V-gene family, CDR3 amino acid sequence and J-gene segment. Clonality was calculated as 1 minus the normalized Shannon entropy (Pielou evenness) of TCRB abundances. T cell density was estimated as total templates divided by the number of input cells, with the number of input cells inferred from the DNA input amount. Recon, run with its default parameters, was used to estimate overall repertoire diversity and clonality. A clonotype counted as tumor-enriched if its abundance in tumor exceeded 0.1% and was at least 32-fold higher than its abundance in normal breast. In its TCRdb copy, this immuneACCESS table keeps in-frame sequences only and misses some clones. Where compared with another copy, unresolved V genes explain less than half of these, and the others have no known cause. The V and J calls and clone size were taken over from that table, and D and trimming were inferred from the DNA. This sample has more than 13,000 clones in its table, and over 60% of those were observed once. The ten most abundant clones make up 7.6% of the sample.

A single count supports this clone. The antigen this receptor binds is unknown. No clone much larger than this one lies a single base away; base qualities are absent. The germline V gene specifies SQVTM as CDR1 and ANQGSEA as CDR2. The CDR3 measures 12 amino acids from cysteine to phenylalanine. The read is trimmed to its CDR3 DNA, 36 bases read in frame from base 1. V loses 5 bases, J loses 4 bases, and the germline ends lie 10 bases apart. Sequenced material: normal breast tissue next to the tumor. The sequence links TRBV29-1 to TRBJ2-3, with no D gene named confidently. The receptor was derived from a person in their fifties with breast cancer. The bases read TGCAGCGTTAAATACGGGTCAGATACGCAGTATTTT. It translates to CSVKYGSDTQYF.